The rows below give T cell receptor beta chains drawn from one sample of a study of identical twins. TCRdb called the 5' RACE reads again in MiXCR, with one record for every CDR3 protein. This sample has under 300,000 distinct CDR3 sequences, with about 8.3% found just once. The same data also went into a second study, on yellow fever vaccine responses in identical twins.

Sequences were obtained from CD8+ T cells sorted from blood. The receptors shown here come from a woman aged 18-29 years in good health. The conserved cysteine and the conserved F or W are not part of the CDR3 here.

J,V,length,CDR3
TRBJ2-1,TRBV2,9,ASSEIPWQF
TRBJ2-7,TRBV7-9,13,ASSPIGDFSYEQY
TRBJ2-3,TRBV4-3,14,ASSQDGTTPTDTQY
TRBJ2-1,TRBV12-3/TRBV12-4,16,ASSLNWVAQTENNEQF
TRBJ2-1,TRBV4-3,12,ASSSQMTSEEQF
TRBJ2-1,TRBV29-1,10,SVEGGDNEQF
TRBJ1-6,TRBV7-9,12,ASSLLEINSPLH
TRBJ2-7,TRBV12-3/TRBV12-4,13,ASRPIGTGLLEQY
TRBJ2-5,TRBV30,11,AWSVGAEETQY
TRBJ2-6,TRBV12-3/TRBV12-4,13,ASSSPQQGANVLT
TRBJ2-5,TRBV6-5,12,ASSFNDRRETQY
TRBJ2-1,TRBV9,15,ASSDSLTGGSYNEQF
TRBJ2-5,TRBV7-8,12,ASTRVGPPETQY
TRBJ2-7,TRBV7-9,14,ASSLDLGTISYEQY
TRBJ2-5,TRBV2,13,ASFIRTGGEETQY
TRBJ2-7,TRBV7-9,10,ASSRDPYEQY
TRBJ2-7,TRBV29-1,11,SAWTQSSYEQY
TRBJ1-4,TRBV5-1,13,ASSNTGGSNEKLF
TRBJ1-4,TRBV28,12,ASSPVDRGEKLF
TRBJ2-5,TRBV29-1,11,SVRLASQETQY
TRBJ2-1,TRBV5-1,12,ASSSLAGANEQF
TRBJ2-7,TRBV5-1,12,ASSLRDSSYEQY
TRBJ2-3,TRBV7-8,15,ASSLTSGSPSTDTQY
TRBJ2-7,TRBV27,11,ASSILWGDEQY
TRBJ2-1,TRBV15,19,ATSRDRRAELAGLTYNEQF
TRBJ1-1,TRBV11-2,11,ASSPVGNTEAF
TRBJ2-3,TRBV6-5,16,ASSYSVSGGAWTDTQY
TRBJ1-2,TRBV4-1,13,ASSQDSGTVYGYT
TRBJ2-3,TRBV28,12,ASSSRQGRDTQY
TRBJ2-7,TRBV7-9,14,ASNEASGTGDYEQY
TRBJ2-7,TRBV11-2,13,ASSGSRPGAYEQY
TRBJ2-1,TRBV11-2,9,ASSYPHEQF